This T cell receptor (beta chain) was found in a study of blood T cells in healthy people across ages. The CDR3 totals 15 residues. V gave up 3 bases and J gave up 4 bases, with 15 bases separating them. CDR1 SGHTA and CDR2 FQGNSA come from the germline V gene. For the second PCR, which ran for roughly 6 to 11 cycles, a sample-barcoded 5' primer and a J-beta primer mix were used. TCRdb re-analysed the 5' RACE reads in MiXCR, keeping a single row per CDR3 protein. The data show about 840,000 distinct CDR3 sequences, about 27% seen once. This sample also belongs to another study, concerning T cells of mothers and their children. As reported in that work: All donors were healthy and Caucasian; they were a few mothers and their six children.

Input material: blood. The receptor was derived from a woman between 40 and 55 years old in good health. The chain joins TRBV7-2 to TRBJ1-1, with D possibly being TRBD1 (5 bases). Written as DNA, the CDR3 is TGTGCCAGCAGCTTTCTTACGTCGGGGGGCACTGAAGCTTTCTTT. It is translated as CASSFLTSGGTEAFF.